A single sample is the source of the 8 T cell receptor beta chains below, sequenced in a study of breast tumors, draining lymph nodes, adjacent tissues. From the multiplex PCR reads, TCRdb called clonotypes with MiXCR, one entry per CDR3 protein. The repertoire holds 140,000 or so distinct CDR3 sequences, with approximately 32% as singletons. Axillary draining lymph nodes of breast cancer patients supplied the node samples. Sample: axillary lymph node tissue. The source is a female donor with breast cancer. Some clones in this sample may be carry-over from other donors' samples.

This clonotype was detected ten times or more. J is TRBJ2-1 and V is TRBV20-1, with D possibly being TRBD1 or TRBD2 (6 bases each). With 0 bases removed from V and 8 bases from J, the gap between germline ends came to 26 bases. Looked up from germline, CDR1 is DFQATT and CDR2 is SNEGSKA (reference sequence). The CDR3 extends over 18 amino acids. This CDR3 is CSARDWGFGGPYADEQFF. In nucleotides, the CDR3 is TGCAGTGCTAGAGACTGGGGGTTCGGGGGCCCGTATGCGGATGAGCAGTTCTTC.

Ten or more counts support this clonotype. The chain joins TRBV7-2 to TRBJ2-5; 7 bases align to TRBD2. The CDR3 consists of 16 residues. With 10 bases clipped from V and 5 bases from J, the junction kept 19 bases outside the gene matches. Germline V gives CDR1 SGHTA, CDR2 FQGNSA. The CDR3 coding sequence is TGTGCCACCTCCCTCGGGGGGAGTGGAATCGGGGAGACCCAGTACTTC. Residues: CATSLGGSGIGETQYF.

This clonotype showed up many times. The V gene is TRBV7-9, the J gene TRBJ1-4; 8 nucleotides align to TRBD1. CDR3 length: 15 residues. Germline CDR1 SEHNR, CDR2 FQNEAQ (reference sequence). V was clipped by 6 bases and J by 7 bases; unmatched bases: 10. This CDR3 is CASSPTGVYGEKLFF. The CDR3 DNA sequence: TGTGCCAGCAGTCCGACAGGGGTGTATGGTGAAAAACTGTTTTTT.

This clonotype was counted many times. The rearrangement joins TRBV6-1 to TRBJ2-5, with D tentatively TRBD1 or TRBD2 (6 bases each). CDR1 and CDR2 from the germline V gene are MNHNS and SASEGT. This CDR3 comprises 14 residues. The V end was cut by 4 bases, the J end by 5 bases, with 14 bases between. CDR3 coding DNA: TGTGCCAGCAGTGGCAACAGGGCGGGGGAGACCCAGTACTTC. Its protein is CASSGNRAGETQYF.

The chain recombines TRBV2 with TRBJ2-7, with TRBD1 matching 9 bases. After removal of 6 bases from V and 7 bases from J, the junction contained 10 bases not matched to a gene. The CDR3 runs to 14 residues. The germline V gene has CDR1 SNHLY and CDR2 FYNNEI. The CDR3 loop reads CASSKDRGAGEQYF. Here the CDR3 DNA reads TGTGCCAGCAGCAAGGACAGGGGCGCGGGGGAGCAGTACTTC. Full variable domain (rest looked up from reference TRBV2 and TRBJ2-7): EPEVTQTPSHQVTQMGQEVILRCVPISNHLYFYWYRQILGQKVEFLVSFYNNEISEKSEIFDDQFSVERPDGSNFTLKIRSTKLEDSAMYFCASSKDRGAGEQYFGPGTRLTVT.

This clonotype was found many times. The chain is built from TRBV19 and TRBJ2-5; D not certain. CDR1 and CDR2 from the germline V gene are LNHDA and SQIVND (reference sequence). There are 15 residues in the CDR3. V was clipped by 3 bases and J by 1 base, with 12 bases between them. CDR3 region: CASSMRWEGQETQYF. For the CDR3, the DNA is TGTGCCAGTAGTATGAGGTGGGAAGGCCAAGAGACCCAGTACTTC.

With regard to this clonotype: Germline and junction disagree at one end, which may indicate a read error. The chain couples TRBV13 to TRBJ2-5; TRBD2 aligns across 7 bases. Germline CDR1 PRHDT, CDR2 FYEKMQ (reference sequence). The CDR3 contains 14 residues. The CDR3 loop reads CASRLGAGRETRYF. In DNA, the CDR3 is TGTGCCAGCAGACTCGGGGCAGGGAGGGAGACCCGGTACTTC.

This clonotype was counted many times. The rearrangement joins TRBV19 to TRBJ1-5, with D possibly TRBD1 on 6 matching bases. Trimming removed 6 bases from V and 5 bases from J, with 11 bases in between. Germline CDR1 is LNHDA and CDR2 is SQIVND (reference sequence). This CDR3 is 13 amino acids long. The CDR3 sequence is CASRQGTDQPQHF. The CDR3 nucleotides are TGTGCCAGTAGACAGGGTACGGATCAGCCCCAGCATTTT.